The rows below give T cell receptor beta chains drawn from one sample of a study of cytomegalovirus exposure and HLA in healthy donors. Measured with immunoSEQ multiplex PCR; TCRdb has only the in-frame clones, and not every one. Counted here are 90,000 to 120,000 clones, roughly three quarters occurring once; the ten biggest clones make up around 3.8%. The sample was PBMCs. The receptors here all came from a woman in her forties or fifties in good health and CMV-seropositive. CDR3s include the opening cysteine and the closing phenylalanine or tryptophan. The D gene is left open where the match is weak. Clone size is stated in some rows and not others, as once, few, many or a class when expanded.

TGTGCCAGTAGTATGTCCAGGAAAGATCAGCCCCAGCATTTT	CASSMSRKDQPQHF	once	14	TRBV19	TRBJ1-5	-
TGTGCCAGCAGCTTGTCCGGGGAAGCTTTCTTT	CASSLSGEAFF	once	11	TRBV5-6	TRBJ1-1	-
TGTTCCAGCAGTTCAAGCGGGTCCCCCTACGAGCAGTACTTC	CSSSSSGSPYEQYF	-	14	TRBV7-9	TRBJ2-7	-
TGTGCCAGCAGCTTCGCGACAAGGGAGGGCACCGGGGAGCTGTTTTTT	CASSFATREGTGELFF	-	16	TRBV5-6	TRBJ2-2	TRBD2
TGTGCCAGCAGCTTGGAAATAGCGGGGGGGGCCTACGAGCAGTACTTC	CASSLEIAGGAYEQYF	-	16	TRBV7-6	TRBJ2-7	TRBD2
TGTGCCACCAGCGGGAACCGGGACAGAGCCTCCGCTTTCTTT	CATSGNRDRASAFF	once	14	TRBV15	TRBJ1-1	TRBD1
TGTGCCAGCAGTTTATCGAGGGGACTCGCCAACTATGGCTACACCTTC	CASSLSRGLANYGYTF	once	16	TRBV27	TRBJ1-2	-
TGTGCCAGTAGTATGGGGACACTTTACGAGCAGTACTTC	CASSMGTLYEQYF	-	13	TRBV19	TRBJ2-7	-
TGTGCCAGCAGCTTAGGGGTCCGGGATGGCTACACCTTC	CASSLGVRDGYTF	-	13	TRBV7-8	TRBJ1-2	-
TGTGCCAGCACCCCGGGACAGGGTAATTCACCCCTCCACTTT	CASTPGQGNSPLHF	few	14	TRBV6-5	TRBJ1-6	TRBD1
TGTGCCAGTAGTCCCCAGACAGGGCCCCTGTTTTTT	CASSPQTGPLFF	-	12	TRBV19	TRBJ2-2	TRBD1
TGTGCCAGCAGGACCTGGGGGCGGGAGGGCCGGGGCGGCGAGCAGTACTTC	CASRTWGREGRGGEQYF	-	17	TRBV28	TRBJ2-7	TRBD2
TGTGCCAGCAGCTTAGTACCGGGGACTGAAGCTTTCTTT	CASSLVPGTEAFF	once	13	TRBV11-1	TRBJ1-1	-
TGTGCCAGCAGCCCCCCAGGGCGTGAGCAGTTCTTC	CASSPPGREQFF	-	12	TRBV9	TRBJ2-1	-
TGCGCCAGCAGCTTGGAGCCCGGGGAGCTGTTTTTT	CASSLEPGELFF	-	12	TRBV5-1	TRBJ2-2	-
TGTGCCCGATACCCTAGGGCAGGGATGACTCCCAGCTCTGGAAACACCATATATTTT	CARYPRAGMTPSSGNTIYF	-	19	TRBV27	TRBJ1-3	-
TGTGCCAGCAGCGTAGTGGCGACAGGGGGAAGCACCGGGGAGCTGTTTTTT	CASSVVATGGSTGELFF	-	17	TRBV9	TRBJ2-2	TRBD1
TGTGCCAGTAGATTGGACAGGGGGCCAGATACGCAGTATTTT	CASRLDRGPDTQYF	-	14	TRBV19	TRBJ2-3	TRBD1
TGTGCCAGTAGCGCCGACAGGAGCACTGAAGCTTTCTTT	CASSADRSTEAFF	-	13	TRBV19	TRBJ1-1	-
TGTGCCAGCAGTTTTTCCGGGACAGCCTACGAGCAGTACTTC	CASSFSGTAYEQYF	-	14	TRBV27	TRBJ2-7	TRBD1
TGTGCCAGCAGCCCACTCGGGTCTAGCGGGCGCAACAATGAGCAGTTCTTC	CASSPLGSSGRNNEQFF	-	17	TRBV4-2	TRBJ2-1	TRBD2
TGTGCCAGTAAAACGACTAGCGGGACCTACAATGAGCAGTTCTTC	CASKTTSGTYNEQFF	-	15	TRBV19	TRBJ2-1	TRBD2
TGTGCCAGCTTAACCGGGACAGCAACCGGGGAGCTGTTTTTT	CASLTGTATGELFF	-	14	TRBV6-1	TRBJ2-2	TRBD1
TGTGCCAGCAGCCCGGGACTGCACTATTATGGCTACACCTTC	CASSPGLHYYGYTF	-	14	TRBV5-6	TRBJ1-2	-
TGTGCCATCAGTGAGGCGGGACAGATGAACACTGAAGCTTTCTTT	CAISEAGQMNTEAFF	-	15	TRBV10-3	TRBJ1-1	TRBD1
TGCGCCAGCAGTGAGTCGACAGGGACGGAAGCTTTCTTT	CASSESTGTEAFF	-	13	TRBV10-2	TRBJ1-1	TRBD1
TGTGCCAGCAGCTCATCGGGGGTGGAGGGGACTGAAGCTTTCTTT	CASSSSGVEGTEAFF	once	15	TRBV11-2	TRBJ1-1	-
TGTGCCAGCAGCTTCGGGGGAGGGACCTACGAGCAGTACTTC	CASSFGGGTYEQYF	-	14	TRBV5-6	TRBJ2-7	TRBD2
TGTGCCAGCAGCGCGGGACCGAACACCGGGGAGCTGTTTTTT	CASSAGPNTGELFF	once	14	TRBV6-1	TRBJ2-2	-
TGTGCCAGCAGTGGGGGGTCAGGTCCCGACACTGAAGCTTTCTTT	CASSGGSGPDTEAFF	-	15	TRBV6-6	TRBJ1-1	-
TGTGCCAGCGTAGACGGGGGGACCTCGAACACTGAAGCTTTCTTT	CASVDGGTSNTEAFF	-	15	TRBV7-9	TRBJ1-1	-
TGTGCCTGGAGTGTACGGCGGCTAGCGGGGGGTCGGGAGCAGTTCTTC	CAWSVRRLAGGREQFF	-	16	TRBV30	TRBJ2-1	TRBD2
TGTGCCTGGTACCCTAGCGGGGGGCGGGAGTTCTTC	CAWYPSGGREFF	-	12	TRBV30	TRBJ2-1	TRBD2
TGCGCCAGCATGCAGGGGTATACAGATACGCAGTATTTT	CASMQGYTDTQYF	-	13	TRBV5-1	TRBJ2-3	-
TGTGCCAGCAGTACACGACAGGGGGTAGGCAATCAGCCCCAGCATTTT	CASSTRQGVGNQPQHF	once	16	TRBV27	TRBJ1-5	TRBD1